Reported below is one T cell receptor beta chain. The antigen remains unidentified. Trimming left V 0 bases short and J 3 bases short, with 6 bases between. The CDR3 is made up of 14 amino acids. Looked up from germline, CDR1 is LGHNA and CDR2 is YSLEER. Sequencing was performed with immunoSEQ multiplex PCR; in TCRdb, only in-frame clones are kept and a portion is missing. The sample includes approximately 35,000 clones, approximately 92% of them seen just once. The time point denotes: week 47, end of study. In every dose of vaccine, 300 ug of mutant IDH1 20-mer peptide was given alongside topical imiquimod. The data originate from a study of a mutant IDH1 vaccine in newly diagnosed glioma.

The sample consisted of PBMCs, taken from a glioma patient whose treatment included an IDH1 peptide vaccine. The chain links TRBV4-3 to TRBJ2-1, with D possibly being TRBD1 (6 bases). This receptor was identified in a woman in her forties with glioma. CDR3 region: CASSQDRGYNEQFF. The DNA for the CDR3 is TGCGCCAGCAGCCAAGACAGGGGCTACAATGAGCAGTTCTTC.